This T cell receptor (beta chain) is drawn from a study of control samples from healthy donors and cancer patients. The assay was immunoSEQ multiplex PCR, and TCRdb's table has in-frame clones only and misses some. This sample yields some 98,000 clones, of which approximately 84% are seen a single time; around 35% belongs to the top ten. The CDR3 runs to 13 residues. The V and J ends lost 0 bases and 2 bases respectively, with 3 bases between them. Per germline, CDR1 SEHNR and CDR2 FQNEAQ (reference sequence). The sequence came from a man between 65 and 85 years old with lung cancer. Input material: PBMCs. The genes are TRBV7-9 and TRBJ2-3; D is ambiguous. The CDR3, as DNA: TGTGCCAGCAGCTTAGCTAACACAGATACGCAGTATTTT. Protein product: CASSLANTDTQYF.